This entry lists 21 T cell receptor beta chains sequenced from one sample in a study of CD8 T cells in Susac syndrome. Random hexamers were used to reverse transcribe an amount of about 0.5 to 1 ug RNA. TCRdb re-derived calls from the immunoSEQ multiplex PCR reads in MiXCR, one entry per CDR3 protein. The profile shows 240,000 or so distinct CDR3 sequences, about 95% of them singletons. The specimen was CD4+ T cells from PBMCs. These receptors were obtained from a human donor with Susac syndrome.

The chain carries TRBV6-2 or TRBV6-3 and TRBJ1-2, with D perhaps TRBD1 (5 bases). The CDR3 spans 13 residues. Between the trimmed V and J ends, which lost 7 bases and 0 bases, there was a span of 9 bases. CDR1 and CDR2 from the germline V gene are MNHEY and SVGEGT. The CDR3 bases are TGTGCCAGCAATAGGGACGCTAACTATGGCTACACCTTC. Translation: CASNRDANYGYTF.

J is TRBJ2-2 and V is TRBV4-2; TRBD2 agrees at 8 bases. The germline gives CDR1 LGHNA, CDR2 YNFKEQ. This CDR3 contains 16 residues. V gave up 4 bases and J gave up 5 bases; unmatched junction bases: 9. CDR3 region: CASSRESGSLTGELFF. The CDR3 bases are TGTGCCAGCAGCCGTGAAAGCGGGAGTTTGACCGGGGAGCTGTTTTTT.

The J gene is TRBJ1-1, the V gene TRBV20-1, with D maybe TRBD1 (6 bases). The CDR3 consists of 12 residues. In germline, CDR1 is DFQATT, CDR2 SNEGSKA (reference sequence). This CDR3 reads CRGLGGATEAFF. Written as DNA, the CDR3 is TGCAGGGGGTTGGGGGGCGCGACTGAAGCTTTCTTT.

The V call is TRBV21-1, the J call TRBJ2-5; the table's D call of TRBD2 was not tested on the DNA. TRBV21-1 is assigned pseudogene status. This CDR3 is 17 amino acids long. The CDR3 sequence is CASSPAASGLAQETQYF. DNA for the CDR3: TGTGCCAGCAGCCCCGCGGCATCGGGACTAGCACAAGAGACCCAGTACTTC.

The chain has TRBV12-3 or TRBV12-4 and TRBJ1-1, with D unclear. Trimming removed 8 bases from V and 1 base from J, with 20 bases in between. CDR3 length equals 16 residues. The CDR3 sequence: CASCPGTGETNTEAFF. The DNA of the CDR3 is TGTGCCAGCTGCCCGGGTACTGGGGAAACGAACACTGAAGCTTTCTTT.

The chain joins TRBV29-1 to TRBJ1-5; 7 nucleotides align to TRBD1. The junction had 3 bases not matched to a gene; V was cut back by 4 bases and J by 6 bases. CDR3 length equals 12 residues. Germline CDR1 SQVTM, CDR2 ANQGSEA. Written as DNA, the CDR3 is TGCAGCGTTGGGGCAGGGGGTCAGCCCCAGCATTTT. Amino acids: CSVGAGGQPQHF.

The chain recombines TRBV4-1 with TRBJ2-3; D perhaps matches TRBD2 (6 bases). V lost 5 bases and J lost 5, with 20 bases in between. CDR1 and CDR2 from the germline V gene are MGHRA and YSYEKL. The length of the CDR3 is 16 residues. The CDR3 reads CASSDPIGREIDTQYF. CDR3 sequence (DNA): TGCGCCAGCAGCGACCCTATCGGCCGGGAGATAGATACGCAGTATTTT.

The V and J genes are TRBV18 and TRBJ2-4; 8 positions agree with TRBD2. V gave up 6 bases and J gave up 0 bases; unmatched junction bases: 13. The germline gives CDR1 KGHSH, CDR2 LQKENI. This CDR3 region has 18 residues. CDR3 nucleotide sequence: TGTGCCAGCTCCCTCGAGCGGGAGACTTACCTAGCCAAAAACATTCAGTACTTC. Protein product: CASSLERETYLAKNIQYF. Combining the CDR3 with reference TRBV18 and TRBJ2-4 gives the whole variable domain NAGVMQNPRHLVRRRGQEARLRCSPMKGHSHVYWYRQLPEEGLKFMVYLQKENIIDESGMPKERFSAEFPKEGPSILRIQQVVRGDSAAYFCASSLERETYLAKNIQYFGAGTRLSVL.

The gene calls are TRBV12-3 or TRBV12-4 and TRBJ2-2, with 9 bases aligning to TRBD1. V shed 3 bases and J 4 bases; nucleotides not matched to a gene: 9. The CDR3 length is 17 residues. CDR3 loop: CASSFHLGTGSTGELFF. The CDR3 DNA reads TGTGCCAGCAGTTTTCACCTAGGGACAGGGTCCACCGGGGAGCTGTTTTTT.

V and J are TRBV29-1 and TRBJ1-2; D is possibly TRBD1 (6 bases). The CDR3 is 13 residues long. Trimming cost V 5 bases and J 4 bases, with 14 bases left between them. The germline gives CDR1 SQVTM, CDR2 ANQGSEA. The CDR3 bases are TGCAGCGTTCTTACCAGGGGTTCCTATGGCTACACCTTC. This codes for CSVLTRGSYGYTF. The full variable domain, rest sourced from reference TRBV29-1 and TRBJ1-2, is SAVISQKPSRDICQRGTSLTIQCQVDSQVTMMFWYRQQPGQSLTLIATANQGSEATYESGFVIDKFPISRPNLTFSTLTVSNMSPEDSSIYLCSVLTRGSYGYTFGSGTRLTVV.

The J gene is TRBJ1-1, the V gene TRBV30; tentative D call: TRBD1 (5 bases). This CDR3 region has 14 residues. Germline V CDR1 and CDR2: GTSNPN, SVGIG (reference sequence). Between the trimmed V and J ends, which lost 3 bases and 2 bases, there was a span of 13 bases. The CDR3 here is CAWRRGFTNTEAFF. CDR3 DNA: TGTGCCTGGAGGAGGGGATTTACTAACACTGAAGCTTTCTTT.

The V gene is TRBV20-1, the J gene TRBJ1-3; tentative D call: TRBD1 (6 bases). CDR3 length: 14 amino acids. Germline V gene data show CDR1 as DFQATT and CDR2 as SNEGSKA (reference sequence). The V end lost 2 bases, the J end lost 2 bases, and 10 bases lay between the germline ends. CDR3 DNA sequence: TGCAGTGCTAGACCGGGACAAGCTGGAAACACCATATATTTT. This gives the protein CSARPGQAGNTIYF.

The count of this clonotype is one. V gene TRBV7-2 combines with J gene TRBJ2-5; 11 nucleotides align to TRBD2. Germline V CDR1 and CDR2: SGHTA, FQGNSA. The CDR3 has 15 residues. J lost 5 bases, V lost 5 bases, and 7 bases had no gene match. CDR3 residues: CASSQIAGGRETQYF. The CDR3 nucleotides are TGTGCCAGCAGCCAAATAGCGGGAGGGCGGGAGACCCAGTACTTC.

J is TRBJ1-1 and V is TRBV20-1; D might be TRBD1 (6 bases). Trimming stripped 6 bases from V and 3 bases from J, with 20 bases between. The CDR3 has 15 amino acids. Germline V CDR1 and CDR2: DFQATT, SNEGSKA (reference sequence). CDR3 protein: CSANRGNPRDTEAFF. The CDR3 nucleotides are TGCAGTGCCAATAGGGGGAACCCTAGGGACACTGAAGCTTTCTTT.

Here the CDR3 reads CASSPPAGRSGEQYF. In nucleotides, the CDR3 is TGTGCCAGCTCACCACCTGCCGGGAGGAGTGGAGAGCAGTACTTC. The chain combines TRBV18 with TRBJ2-7; 7 nucleotides match TRBD2. The CDR3 loop spans 15 amino acids. Germline V gene data show CDR1 as KGHSH and CDR2 as LQKENI. The junction had 9 bases not matched to a gene; V was cut back by 0 bases and J by 7 bases.

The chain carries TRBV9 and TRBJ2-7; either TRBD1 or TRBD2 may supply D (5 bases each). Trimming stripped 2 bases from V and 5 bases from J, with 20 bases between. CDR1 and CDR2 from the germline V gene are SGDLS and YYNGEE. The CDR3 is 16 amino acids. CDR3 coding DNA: TGTGCCAGCAGCGTGCGAGGGGACGGCGCATCCCACGAGCAGTACTTC. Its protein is CASSVRGDGASHEQYF.

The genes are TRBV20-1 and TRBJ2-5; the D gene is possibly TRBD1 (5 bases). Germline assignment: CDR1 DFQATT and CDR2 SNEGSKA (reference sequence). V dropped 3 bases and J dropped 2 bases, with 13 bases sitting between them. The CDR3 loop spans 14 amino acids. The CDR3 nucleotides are TGCAGTGCTAGGAGACAGCCCGGACAAGAGACCCAGTACTTC. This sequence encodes CSARRQPGQETQYF.

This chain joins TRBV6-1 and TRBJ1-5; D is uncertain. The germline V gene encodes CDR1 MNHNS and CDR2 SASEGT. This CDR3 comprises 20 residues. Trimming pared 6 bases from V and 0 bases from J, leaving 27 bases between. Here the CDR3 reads CASRRAVDGTPSYSNQPQHF. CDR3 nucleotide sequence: TGTGCCAGCAGACGAGCGGTGGACGGAACCCCGAGTTATAGCAATCAGCCCCAGCATTTT.

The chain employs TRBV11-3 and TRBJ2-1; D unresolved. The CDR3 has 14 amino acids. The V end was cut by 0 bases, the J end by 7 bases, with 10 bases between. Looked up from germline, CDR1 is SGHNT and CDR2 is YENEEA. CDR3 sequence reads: CASSLESRANEQFF. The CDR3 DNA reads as TGTGCCAGCAGCTTAGAGTCCCGGGCGAATGAGCAGTTCTTC.

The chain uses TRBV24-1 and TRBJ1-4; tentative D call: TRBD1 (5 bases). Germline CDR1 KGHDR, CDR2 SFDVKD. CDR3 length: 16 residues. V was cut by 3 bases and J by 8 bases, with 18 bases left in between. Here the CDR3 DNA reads TGTGCCACCAGTGATCGCCGTGGGGGAGTAGGGGAAAAACTGTTTTTT. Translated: CATSDRRGGVGEKLFF.

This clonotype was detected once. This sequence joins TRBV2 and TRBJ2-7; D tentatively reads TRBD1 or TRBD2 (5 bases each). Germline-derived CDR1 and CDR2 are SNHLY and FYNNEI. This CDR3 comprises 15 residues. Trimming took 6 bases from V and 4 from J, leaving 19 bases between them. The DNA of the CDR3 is TGTGCCAGCAGGGGGGATCTTAGAATTCGGTACGAGCAGTACTTC. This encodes CASRGDLRIRYEQYF.